This paragraph covers one TCR beta chain sequence. The CDR3 length is 17 residues. Looked up from germline, CDR1 is LGHNA and CDR2 is YSLEER. Trimming at V came to 0 bases and at J to 1 base, leaving 7 bases not matched to a gene. This entry belongs to a study of blood T cell repertoires in COVID-19. Whole-study context: Sites in the United States, Italy and Spain provided acute and convalescent COVID-19 samples.

Authors' data handling: Amplification with reference gene primers provided the estimates of nucleated cell counts. TCRdb keeps only in-frame clones here, not all; method: immunoSEQ multiplex PCR. That table is the source of V, J and clone size, and D and trimming were worked out from the DNA. The table includes over 65,000 clones, around 90% detected once. The clonotype originates from a human donor in a cohort sampled during active COVID-19. Sequenced material: peripheral blood. The V and J genes are TRBV4-3 and TRBJ2-7; 9 bases match TRBD1. The CDR3 reads CASSQDPTGGASYEQYF. The CDR3 nucleotides are TGCGCCAGCAGCCAAGATCCAACAGGGGGCGCTTCCTACGAGCAGTACTTC.